The rows below give T cell receptor beta chains drawn from one sample of a study of blood T cells in healthy people across ages. Using its own MiXCR run on the 5' RACE reads, TCRdb lists one record per CDR3 protein. The sample records 270,000 or so distinct CDR3 sequences, roughly a quarter being singletons. Sequencing was done on a sample of blood. All receptors come from a woman between 65 and 79 years old in good health. Each CDR3 is given with its conserved first and last residue. The D gene is left open where the match is weak. Clone size is shown for a subset of rows, as once, few, many or a class of expanded clone.

CDR3aa: CASSSPSGVSDTQYF; CDR3nt: TGTGCCAGCAGCTCCCCTAGTGGAGTTTCGGATACGCAGTATTTT; j_gene: TRBJ2-3; d_gene: NA; v_gene: TRBV7-9; len: 15; abundance: NA
CDR3aa: CASSLRGNEKLFF; CDR3nt: TGTGCCAGCAGTTTGAGGGGAAATGAAAAACTGTTTTTT; j_gene: TRBJ1-4; d_gene: NA; v_gene: TRBV12-3/TRBV12-4; len: 13; abundance: few
CDR3aa: CASSFISGSNNEQFF; CDR3nt: TGTGCCAGCAGTTTCATTAGCGGGAGCAACAATGAGCAGTTCTTC; j_gene: TRBJ2-1; d_gene: TRBD2; v_gene: TRBV28; len: 15; abundance: many
CDR3aa: CAISERAEEQPQHF; CDR3nt: TGTGCCATCAGTGAGCGGGCCGAGGAACAGCCCCAGCATTTT; j_gene: TRBJ1-5; d_gene: NA; v_gene: TRBV10-3; len: 14; abundance: few
CDR3aa: CSAREKQGGAYNEQFF; CDR3nt: TGCAGTGCTAGAGAGAAACAGGGGGGGGCTTACAATGAGCAGTTCTTC; j_gene: TRBJ2-1; d_gene: NA; v_gene: TRBV20-1; len: 16; abundance: NA
CDR3aa: CASAEGTGYGVFYGYTF; CDR3nt: TGTGCCAGCGCCGAGGGGACAGGGTACGGTGTATTCTATGGCTACACCTTC; j_gene: TRBJ1-2; d_gene: TRBD1; v_gene: TRBV27; len: 17; abundance: few
CDR3aa: CASSLTGSEQYF; CDR3nt: TGTGCCAGCAGTCTGACAGGGTCCGAGCAGTACTTC; j_gene: TRBJ2-7; d_gene: TRBD1; v_gene: TRBV3-1; len: 12; abundance: NA
CDR3aa: CASSQAAGPLAKNIQYF; CDR3nt: TGTGCCAGCAGCCAAGCGGCAGGGCCCCTAGCCAAAAACATTCAGTACTTC; j_gene: TRBJ2-4; d_gene: NA; v_gene: TRBV3-1; len: 17; abundance: NA
CDR3aa: CASSFAFNYGYTF; CDR3nt: TGTGCCAGCAGTTTCGCCTTCAACTATGGCTACACCTTC; j_gene: TRBJ1-2; d_gene: NA; v_gene: TRBV28; len: 13; abundance: few
CDR3aa: CASSLGRQGVYGYTF; CDR3nt: TGTGCCAGCAGCTTAGGCCGTCAAGGAGTCTATGGCTACACCTTC; j_gene: TRBJ1-2; d_gene: NA; v_gene: TRBV13; len: 15; abundance: few
CDR3aa: CATSRKITADTGELFF; CDR3nt: TGTGCCACCAGCAGGAAAATAACAGCTGACACCGGGGAGCTGTTTTTT; j_gene: TRBJ2-2; d_gene: NA; v_gene: TRBV15; len: 16; abundance: NA
CDR3aa: CAREHKKYEQYF; CDR3nt: TGTGCCAGGGAACATAAAAAATACGAGCAGTACTTC; j_gene: TRBJ2-7; d_gene: NA; v_gene: TRBV6-1; len: 12; abundance: few
CDR3aa: CASSFTGEVKEQYF; CDR3nt: TGTGCCAGCAGTTTCACGGGAGAGGTAAAGGAGCAGTACTTC; j_gene: TRBJ2-7; d_gene: NA; v_gene: TRBV28; len: 14; abundance: NA
CDR3aa: CASLRGRSEKLFF; CDR3nt: TGTGCCAGCCTCAGGGGGCGAAGTGAAAAACTGTTTTTT; j_gene: TRBJ1-4; d_gene: TRBD1; v_gene: TRBV28; len: 13; abundance: NA
CDR3aa: CASSLTAQETQYF; CDR3nt: TGTGCCAGCAGCTTGACAGCCCAAGAGACCCAGTACTTC; j_gene: TRBJ2-5; d_gene: NA; v_gene: TRBV7-2; len: 13; abundance: few
CDR3aa: CASSPGNYEQYF; CDR3nt: TGTGCCAGCAGCCCCGGAAACTACGAGCAGTACTTC; j_gene: TRBJ2-7; d_gene: NA; v_gene: TRBV18; len: 12; abundance: many
CDR3aa: CASSLMGETQYF; CDR3nt: TGTGCCAGCAGCTTGATGGGAGAGACCCAGTACTTC; j_gene: TRBJ2-5; d_gene: NA; v_gene: TRBV5-6; len: 12; abundance: NA
CDR3aa: CASSLASGSYEQYF; CDR3nt: TGTGCCAGCAGTCTCGCTAGCGGGTCCTACGAGCAGTACTTC; j_gene: TRBJ2-7; d_gene: TRBD2; v_gene: TRBV27; len: 14; abundance: NA
CDR3aa: CSVDGTSGYNEQFF; CDR3nt: TGCAGCGTTGACGGGACTAGCGGGTACAATGAGCAGTTCTTC; j_gene: TRBJ2-1; d_gene: TRBD2; v_gene: TRBV29-1; len: 14; abundance: NA
CDR3aa: CASSPWSRSGANVLTF; CDR3nt: TGTGCCAGCAGCCCCTGGTCTCGCTCTGGGGCCAACGTCCTGACTTTC; j_gene: TRBJ2-6; d_gene: NA; v_gene: TRBV28; len: 16; abundance: few